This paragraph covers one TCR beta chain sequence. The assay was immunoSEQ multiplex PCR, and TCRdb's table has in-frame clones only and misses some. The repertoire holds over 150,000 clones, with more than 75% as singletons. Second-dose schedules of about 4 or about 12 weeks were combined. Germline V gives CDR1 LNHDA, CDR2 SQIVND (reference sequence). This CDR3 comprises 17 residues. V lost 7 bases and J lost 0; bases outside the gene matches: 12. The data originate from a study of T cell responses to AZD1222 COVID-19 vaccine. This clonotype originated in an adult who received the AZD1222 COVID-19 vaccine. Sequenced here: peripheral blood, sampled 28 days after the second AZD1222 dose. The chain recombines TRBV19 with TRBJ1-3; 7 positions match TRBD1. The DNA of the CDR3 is TGTGCCAGTATACCTTCTTACAGGGGTTACTCTGGAAACACCATATATTTT. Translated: CASIPSYRGYSGNTIYF.